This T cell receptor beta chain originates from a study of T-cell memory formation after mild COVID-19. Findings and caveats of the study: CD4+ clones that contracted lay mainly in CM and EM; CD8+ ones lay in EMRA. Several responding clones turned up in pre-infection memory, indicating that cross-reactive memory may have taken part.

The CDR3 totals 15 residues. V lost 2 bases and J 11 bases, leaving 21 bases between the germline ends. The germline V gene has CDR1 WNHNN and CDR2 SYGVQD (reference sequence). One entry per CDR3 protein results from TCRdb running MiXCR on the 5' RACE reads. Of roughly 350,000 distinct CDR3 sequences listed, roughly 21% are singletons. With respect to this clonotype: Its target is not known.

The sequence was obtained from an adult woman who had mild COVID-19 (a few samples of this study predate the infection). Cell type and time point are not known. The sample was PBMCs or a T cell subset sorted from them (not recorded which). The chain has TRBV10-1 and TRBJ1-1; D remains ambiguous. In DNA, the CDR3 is TGCGCCAGCAGTGAGCTCTTCCATGGAATGTACGTGGCTTTCTTT. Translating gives CASSELFHGMYVAFF.